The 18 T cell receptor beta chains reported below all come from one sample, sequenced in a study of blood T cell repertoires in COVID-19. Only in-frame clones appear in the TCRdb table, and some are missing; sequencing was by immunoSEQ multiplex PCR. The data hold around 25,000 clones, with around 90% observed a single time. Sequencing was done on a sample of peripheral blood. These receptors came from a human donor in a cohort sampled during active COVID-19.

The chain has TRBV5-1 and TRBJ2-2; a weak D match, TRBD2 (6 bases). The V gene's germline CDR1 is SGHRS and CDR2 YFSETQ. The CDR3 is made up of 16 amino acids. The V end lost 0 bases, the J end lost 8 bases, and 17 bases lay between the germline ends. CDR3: CASSLGATTREGELFF. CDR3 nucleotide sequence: TGCGCCAGCAGCTTGGGTGCTACAACACGGGAGGGGGAGCTGTTTTTT. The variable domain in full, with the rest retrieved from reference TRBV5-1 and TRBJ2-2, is KAGVTQTPRYLIKTRGQQVTLSCSPISGHRSVSWYQQTPGQGLQFLFEYFSETQRNKGNFPGRFSGRQFSNSRSEMNVSTLELGDSALYLCASSLGATTREGELFFGEGSRLTVL.

CDR3: CASQLGTANTEAFF. In nucleotides, the CDR3 is TGTGCCAGCCAACTAGGGACAGCGAACACTGAAGCTTTCTTT. V is TRBV28 and J is TRBJ1-1; 7 nucleotides align to TRBD1. The CDR3 is made up of 14 amino acids. V dropped 8 bases and J dropped 1; count of bases not matched to a gene: 7. In germline, CDR1 is MDHEN, CDR2 SYDVKM.

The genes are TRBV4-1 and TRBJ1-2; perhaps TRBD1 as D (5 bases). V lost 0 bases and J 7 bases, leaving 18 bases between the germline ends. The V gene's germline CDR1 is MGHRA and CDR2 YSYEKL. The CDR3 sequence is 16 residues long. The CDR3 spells CASSQEIRGIRGGYTF. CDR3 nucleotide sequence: TGCGCCAGCAGCCAAGAAATACGGGGGATACGAGGTGGCTACACCTTC.

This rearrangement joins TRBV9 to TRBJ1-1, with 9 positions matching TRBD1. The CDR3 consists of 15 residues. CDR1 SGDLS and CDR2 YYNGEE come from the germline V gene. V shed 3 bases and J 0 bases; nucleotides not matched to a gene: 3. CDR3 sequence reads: CASSEGTGLNTEAFF. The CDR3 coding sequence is TGTGCCAGCAGCGAGGGGACAGGGTTGAACACTGAAGCTTTCTTT.

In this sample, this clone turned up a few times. The CDR3 DNA reads TGCACCAGCAGCCAAGTTTTAGCGGCCCCCCGTCATGAGCAGTTCTTC. As protein: CTSSQVLAAPRHEQFF. This chain connects TRBV1 to TRBJ2-1; TRBD2, the table's D call, was not compared with the DNA. TRBV1 is listed as a pseudogene. This CDR3 is built from 16 residues.

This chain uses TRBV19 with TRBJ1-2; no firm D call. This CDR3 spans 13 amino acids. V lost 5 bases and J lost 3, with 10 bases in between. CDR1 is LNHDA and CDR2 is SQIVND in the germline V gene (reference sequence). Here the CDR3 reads CASSSLLDYGYTF. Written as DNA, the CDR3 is TGTGCCAGTAGTTCCCTCCTCGACTATGGCTACACCTTC. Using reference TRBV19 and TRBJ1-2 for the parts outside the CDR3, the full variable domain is DGGITQSPKYLFRKEGQNVTLSCEQNLNHDAMYWYRQDPGQGLRLIYYSQIVNDFQKGDIAEGYSVSREKKESFPLTVTSAQKNPTAFYLCASSSLLDYGYTFGSGTRLTVV.

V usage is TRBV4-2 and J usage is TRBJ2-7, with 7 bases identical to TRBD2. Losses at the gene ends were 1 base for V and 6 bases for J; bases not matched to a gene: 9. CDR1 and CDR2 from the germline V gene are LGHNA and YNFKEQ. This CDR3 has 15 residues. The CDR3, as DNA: TGTGCCAGCAGCCAAGCGCTAGCGGTCTTCGCCGAGCAGTACTTC. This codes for CASSQALAVFAEQYF.

The CDR3: CASSKKGQGYQPQHF. The CDR3 nucleotides read TGTGCCAGCAGCAAAAAGGGACAGGGTTATCAGCCCCAGCATTTT. This rearrangement joins TRBV5-6 to TRBJ1-5; 9 positions match TRBD1. This CDR3 region has 15 residues. Per the germline V gene, CDR1 is SGHDT and CDR2 is YYEEEE. With V trimmed by 4 bases and J by 5 bases, 7 bases remained unmatched.

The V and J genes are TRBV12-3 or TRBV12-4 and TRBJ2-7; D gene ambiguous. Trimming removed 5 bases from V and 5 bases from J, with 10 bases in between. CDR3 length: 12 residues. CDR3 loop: CASSHGDDEQYF. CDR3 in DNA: TGTGCCAGCAGTCATGGAGATGACGAGCAGTACTTC.

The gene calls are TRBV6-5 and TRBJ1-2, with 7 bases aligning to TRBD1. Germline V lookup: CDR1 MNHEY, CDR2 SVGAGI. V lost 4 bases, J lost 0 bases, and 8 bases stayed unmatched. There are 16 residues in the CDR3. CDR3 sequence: CASSSGGNGPNYGYTF. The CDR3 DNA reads TGTGCCAGCAGTTCAGGGGGAAATGGACCTAACTATGGCTACACCTTC.

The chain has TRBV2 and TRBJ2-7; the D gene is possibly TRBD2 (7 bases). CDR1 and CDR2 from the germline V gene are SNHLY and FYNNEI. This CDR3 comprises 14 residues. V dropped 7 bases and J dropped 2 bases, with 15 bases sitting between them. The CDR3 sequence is CASTGGGSPYEQYF. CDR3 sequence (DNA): TGTGCCAGCACGGGCGGGGGCTCTCCCTACGAGCAGTACTTC.

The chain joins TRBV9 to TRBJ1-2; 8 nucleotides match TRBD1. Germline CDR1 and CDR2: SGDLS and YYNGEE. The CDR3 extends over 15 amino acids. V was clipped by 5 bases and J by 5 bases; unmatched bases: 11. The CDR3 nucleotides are TGTGCCAGCAGTGGGGAGACAGGGGCGGGATATGGCTACACCTTC. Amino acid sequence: CASSGETGAGYGYTF.

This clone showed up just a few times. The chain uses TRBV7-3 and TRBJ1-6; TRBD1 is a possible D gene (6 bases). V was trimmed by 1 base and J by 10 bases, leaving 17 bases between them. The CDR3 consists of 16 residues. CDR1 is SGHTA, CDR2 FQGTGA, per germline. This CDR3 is CASSLNGPGVGSPLHF. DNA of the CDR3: TGTGCCAGCAGCTTAAACGGCCCAGGGGTTGGCTCACCCCTCCACTTT.

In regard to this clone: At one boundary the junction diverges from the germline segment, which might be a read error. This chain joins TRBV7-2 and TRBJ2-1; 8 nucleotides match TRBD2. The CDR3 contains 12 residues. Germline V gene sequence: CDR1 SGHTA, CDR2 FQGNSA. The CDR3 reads CASSQLTGTRLF. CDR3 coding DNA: TGTGCCAGCAGTCAATTAACCGGGACTAGACTCTTC. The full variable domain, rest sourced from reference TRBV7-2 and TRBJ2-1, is GAGVSQSPSNKVTEKGKDVELRCDPISGHTALYWYRQSLGQGLEFLIYFQGNSAPDKSGLPSDRFSAERTGGSVSTLTIQRTQQEDSAVYLCASSQLTGTRLFGPGTRLTVL.

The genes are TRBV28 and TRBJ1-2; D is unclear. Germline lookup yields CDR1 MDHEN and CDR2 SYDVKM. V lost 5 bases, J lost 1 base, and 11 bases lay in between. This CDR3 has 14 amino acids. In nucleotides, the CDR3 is TGTGCCAGCAGTGGAACAGAAATTAACTATGGCTACACCTTC. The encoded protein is CASSGTEINYGYTF.

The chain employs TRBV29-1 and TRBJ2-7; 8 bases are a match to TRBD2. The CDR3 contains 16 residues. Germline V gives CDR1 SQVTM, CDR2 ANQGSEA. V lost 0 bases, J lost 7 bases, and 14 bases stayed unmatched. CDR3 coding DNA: TGCAGCGTTGAAGAGGTGGTAGCGGGGCCCGCAGGGGAGCAGTACTTC. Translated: CSVEEVVAGPAGEQYF.

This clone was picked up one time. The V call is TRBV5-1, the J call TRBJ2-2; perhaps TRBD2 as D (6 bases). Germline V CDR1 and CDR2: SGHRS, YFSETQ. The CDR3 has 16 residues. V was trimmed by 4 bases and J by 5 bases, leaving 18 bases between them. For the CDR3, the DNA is TGCGCCAGCAGCAGTTCCACAGCGGCGGGGACCGGGGAGCTGTTTTTT. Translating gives CASSSSTAAGTGELFF.

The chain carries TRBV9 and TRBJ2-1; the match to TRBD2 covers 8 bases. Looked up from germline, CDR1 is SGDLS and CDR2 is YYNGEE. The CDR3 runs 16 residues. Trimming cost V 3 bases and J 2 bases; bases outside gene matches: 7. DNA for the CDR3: TGTGCCAGCAGCGCGTCCGGGACTAGTGCCTACAATGAGCAGTTCTTC. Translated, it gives CASSASGTSAYNEQFF.